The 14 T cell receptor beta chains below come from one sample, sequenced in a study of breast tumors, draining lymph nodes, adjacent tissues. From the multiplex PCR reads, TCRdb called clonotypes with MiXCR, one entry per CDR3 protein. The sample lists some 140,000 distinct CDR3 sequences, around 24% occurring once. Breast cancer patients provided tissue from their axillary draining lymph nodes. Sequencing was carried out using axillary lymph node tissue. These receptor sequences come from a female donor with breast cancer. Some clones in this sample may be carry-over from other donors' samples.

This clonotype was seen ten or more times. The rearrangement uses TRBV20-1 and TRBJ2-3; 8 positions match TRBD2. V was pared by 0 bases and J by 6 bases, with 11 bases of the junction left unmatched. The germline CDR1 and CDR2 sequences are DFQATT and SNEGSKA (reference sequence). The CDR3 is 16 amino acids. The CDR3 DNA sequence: TGCAGTGCTAGAGATGCACTAGCGGTGAGCAGGGATACGCAGTATTTT. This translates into CSARDALAVSRDTQYF.

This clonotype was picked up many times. Written as DNA, the CDR3 is TGCAGTGCCGGAAGGGGGACATCAAACTCCTACGAGCAGTACTTC. It translates to CSAGRGTSNSYEQYF. The chain recombines TRBV20-1 with TRBJ2-7; TRBD1 might be the D (6 bases). In germline, CDR1 is DFQATT, CDR2 SNEGSKA (reference sequence). Trimming removed 6 bases at V and 0 bases at J, with 18 bases between. The CDR3 loop spans 15 amino acids.

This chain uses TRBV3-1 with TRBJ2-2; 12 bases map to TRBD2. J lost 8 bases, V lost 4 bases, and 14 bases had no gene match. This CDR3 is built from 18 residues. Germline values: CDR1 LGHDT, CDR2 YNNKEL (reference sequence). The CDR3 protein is CASSLRRGTSGLLGELFF. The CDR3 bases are TGTGCCAGCAGCCTCAGAAGAGGGACTAGCGGGTTATTGGGGGAGCTGTTTTTT.

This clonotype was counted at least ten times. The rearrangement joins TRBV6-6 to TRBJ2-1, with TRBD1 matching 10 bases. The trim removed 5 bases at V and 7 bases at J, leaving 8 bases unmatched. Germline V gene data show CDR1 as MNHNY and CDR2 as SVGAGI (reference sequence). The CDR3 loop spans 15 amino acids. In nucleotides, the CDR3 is TGTGCCAGCAGTCCCGACGACAGGGGGCGGAATGAGCAGTTCTTC. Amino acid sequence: CASSPDDRGRNEQFF.

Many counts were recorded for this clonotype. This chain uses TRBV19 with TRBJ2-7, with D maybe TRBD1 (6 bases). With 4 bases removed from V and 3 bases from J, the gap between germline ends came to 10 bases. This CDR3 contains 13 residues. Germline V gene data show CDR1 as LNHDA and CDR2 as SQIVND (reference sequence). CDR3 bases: TGTGCCAGTAGTAATAGGGGGTTCTACGAGCAGTACTTC. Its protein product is CASSNRGFYEQYF. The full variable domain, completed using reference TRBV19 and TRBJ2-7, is DGGITQSPKYLFRKEGQNVTLSCEQNLNHDAMYWYRQDPGQGLRLIYYSQIVNDFQKGDIAEGYSVSREKKESFPLTVTSAQKNPTAFYLCASSNRGFYEQYFGPGTRLTVT.

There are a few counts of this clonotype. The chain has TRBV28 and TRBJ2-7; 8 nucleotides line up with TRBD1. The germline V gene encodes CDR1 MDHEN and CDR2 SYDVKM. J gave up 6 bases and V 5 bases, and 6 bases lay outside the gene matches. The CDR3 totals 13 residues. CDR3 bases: TGTGCCAGCAGTCTAAGGACAGGGATCGAGCAGTACTTC. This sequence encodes CASSLRTGIEQYF.

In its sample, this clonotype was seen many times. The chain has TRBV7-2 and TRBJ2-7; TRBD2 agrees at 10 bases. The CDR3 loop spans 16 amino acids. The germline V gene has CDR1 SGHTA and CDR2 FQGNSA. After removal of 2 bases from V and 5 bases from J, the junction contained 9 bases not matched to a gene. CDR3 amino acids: CASSLTPSGSFHEQYF. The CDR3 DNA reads TGTGCCAGCAGCTTAACCCCTAGCGGGAGCTTCCACGAGCAGTACTTC.

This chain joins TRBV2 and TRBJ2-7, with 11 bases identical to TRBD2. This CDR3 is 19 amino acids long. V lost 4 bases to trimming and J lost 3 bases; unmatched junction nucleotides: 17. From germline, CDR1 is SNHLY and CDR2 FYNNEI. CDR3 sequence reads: CASSGATGSTSGSVYEQYF. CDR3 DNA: TGTGCCAGCAGTGGAGCGACAGGGAGCACTAGCGGGAGTGTCTACGAGCAGTACTTC.

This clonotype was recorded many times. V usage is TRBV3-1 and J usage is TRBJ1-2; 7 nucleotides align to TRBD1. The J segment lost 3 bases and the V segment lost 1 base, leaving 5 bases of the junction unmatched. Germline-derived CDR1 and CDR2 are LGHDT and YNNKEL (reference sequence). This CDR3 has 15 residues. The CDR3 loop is CASSQGGQVYYGYTF. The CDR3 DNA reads TGTGCCAGCAGCCAAGGTGGACAGGTCTACTATGGCTACACCTTC. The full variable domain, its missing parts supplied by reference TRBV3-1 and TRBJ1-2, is DTAVSQTPKYLVTQMGNDKSIKCEQNLGHDTMYWYKQDSKKFLKIMFSYNNKELIINETVPNRFSPKSPDKAHLNLHINSLELGDSAVYFCASSQGGQVYYGYTFGSGTRLTVV.

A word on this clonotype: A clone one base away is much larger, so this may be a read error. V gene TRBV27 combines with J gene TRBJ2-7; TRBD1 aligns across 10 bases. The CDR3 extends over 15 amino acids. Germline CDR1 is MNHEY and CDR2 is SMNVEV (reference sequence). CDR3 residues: CASTKWDRGNYEQHF. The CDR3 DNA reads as TGTGCCAGCACCAAGTGGGACAGGGGAAACTACGAGCAGCACTTC.

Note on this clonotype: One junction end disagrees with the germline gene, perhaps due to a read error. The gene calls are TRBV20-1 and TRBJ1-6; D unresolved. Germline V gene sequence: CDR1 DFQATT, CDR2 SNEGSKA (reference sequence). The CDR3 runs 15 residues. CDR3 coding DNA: TGCAGTGCTAGAGATCGGTCGAGCCCGAATTCACCCCTCCACTTC. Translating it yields CSARDRSSPNSPLHF.

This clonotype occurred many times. The CDR3 here is CAWSLGKGEQFF. CDR3 DNA: TGTGCCTGGAGCCTAGGGAAGGGCGAGCAGTTCTTC. This chain links TRBV30 with TRBJ2-1; D not certain. The CDR3 is made up of 12 amino acids. V was trimmed by 3 bases and J by 10 bases, leaving 13 bases between them. CDR1 is GTSNPN, CDR2 SVGIG, per germline (reference sequence).

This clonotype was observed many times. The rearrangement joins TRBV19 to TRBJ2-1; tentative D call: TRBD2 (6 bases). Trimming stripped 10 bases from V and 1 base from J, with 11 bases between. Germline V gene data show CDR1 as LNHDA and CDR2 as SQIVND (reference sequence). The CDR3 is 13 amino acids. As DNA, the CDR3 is TGTGCCACCGGAGGGCCGTCCTACAATGAGCAGTTCTTC. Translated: CATGGPSYNEQFF.

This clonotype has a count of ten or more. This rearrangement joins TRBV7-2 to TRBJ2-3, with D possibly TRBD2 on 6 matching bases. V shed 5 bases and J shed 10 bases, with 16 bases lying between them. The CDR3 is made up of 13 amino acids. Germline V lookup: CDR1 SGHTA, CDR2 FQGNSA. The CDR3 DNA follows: TGTGCCAGCAGCCCGCACGGGGGAGGAGCGCAGTATTTT. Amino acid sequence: CASSPHGGGAQYF.